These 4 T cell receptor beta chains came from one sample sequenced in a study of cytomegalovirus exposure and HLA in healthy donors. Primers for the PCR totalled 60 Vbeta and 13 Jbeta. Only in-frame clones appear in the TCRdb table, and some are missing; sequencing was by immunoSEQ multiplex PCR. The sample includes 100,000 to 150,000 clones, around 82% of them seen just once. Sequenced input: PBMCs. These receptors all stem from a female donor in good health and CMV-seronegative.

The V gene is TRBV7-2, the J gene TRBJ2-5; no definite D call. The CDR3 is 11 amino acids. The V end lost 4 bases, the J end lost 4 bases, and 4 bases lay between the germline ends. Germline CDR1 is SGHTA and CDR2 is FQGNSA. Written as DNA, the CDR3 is TGTGCCAGCAGCTCATCAGAGACCCAGTACTTC. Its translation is CASSSSETQYF.

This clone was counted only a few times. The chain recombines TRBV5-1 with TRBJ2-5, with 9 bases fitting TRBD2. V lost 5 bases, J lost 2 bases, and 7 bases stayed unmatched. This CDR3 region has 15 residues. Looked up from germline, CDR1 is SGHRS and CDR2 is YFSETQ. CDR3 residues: CASRGAGGSQETQYF. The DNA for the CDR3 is TGCGCCAGCAGGGGAGCGGGGGGATCACAAGAGACCCAGTACTTC. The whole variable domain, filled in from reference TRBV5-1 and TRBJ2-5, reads KAGVTQTPRYLIKTRGQQVTLSCSPISGHRSVSWYQQTPGQGLQFLFEYFSETQRNKGNFPGRFSGRQFSNSRSEMNVSTLELGDSALYLCASRGAGGSQETQYFGPGTRLLVL.

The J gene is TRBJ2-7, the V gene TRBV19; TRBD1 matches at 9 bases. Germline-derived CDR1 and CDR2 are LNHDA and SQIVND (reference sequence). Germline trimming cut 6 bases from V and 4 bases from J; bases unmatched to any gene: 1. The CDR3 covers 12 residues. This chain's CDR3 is CASRDRGYEQYF. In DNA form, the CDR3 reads TGTGCCAGTAGGGACAGGGGTTACGAGCAGTACTTC.

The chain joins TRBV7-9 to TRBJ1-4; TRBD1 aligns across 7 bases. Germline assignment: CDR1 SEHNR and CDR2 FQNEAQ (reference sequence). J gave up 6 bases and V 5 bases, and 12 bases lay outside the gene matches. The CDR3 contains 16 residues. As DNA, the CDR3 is TGTGCCAGCAGCCGACTACCGGGACAGATAGATGAAAAACTGTTTTTT. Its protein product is CASSRLPGQIDEKLFF.